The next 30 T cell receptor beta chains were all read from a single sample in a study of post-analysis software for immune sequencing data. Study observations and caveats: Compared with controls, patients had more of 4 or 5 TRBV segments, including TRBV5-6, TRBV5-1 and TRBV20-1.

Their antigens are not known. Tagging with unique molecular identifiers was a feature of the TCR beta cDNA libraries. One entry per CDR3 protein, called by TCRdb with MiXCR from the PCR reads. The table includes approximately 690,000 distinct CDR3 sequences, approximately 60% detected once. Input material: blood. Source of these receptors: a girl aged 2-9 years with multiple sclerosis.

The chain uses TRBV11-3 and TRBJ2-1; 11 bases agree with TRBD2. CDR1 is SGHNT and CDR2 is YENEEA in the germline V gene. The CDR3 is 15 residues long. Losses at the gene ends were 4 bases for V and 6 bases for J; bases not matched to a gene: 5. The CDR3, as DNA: TGTGCCAGCAGCTCGACTAGCGGGATCGGCAATGAGCAGTTCTTC. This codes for CASSSTSGIGNEQFF. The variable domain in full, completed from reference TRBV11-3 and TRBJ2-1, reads EAGVVQSPRYKIIEKKQPVAFWCNPISGHNTLYWYLQNLGQGPELLIRYENEEAVDDSQLPKDRFSAERLKGVDSTLKIQPAELGDSAVYLCASSSTSGIGNEQFFGPGTRLTVL.

DNA of the CDR3: TGTGCCAGCAGCGCAAAGACGACAGGGGGCGAGCAGTACTTC. Translated: CASSAKTTGGEQYF. The gene calls are TRBV7-9 and TRBJ2-7, with 9 bases identical to TRBD1. This CDR3 comprises 14 residues. J lost 6 bases, V lost 5 bases, and 8 bases had no gene match. Germline V CDR1 and CDR2: SEHNR, FQNEAQ (reference sequence).

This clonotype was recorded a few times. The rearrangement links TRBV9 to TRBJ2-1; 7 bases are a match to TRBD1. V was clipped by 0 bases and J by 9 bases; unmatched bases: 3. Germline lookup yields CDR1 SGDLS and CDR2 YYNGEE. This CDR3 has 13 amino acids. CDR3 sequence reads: CASSVEHRGEQFF. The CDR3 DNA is TGTGCCAGCAGCGTAGAGCACAGGGGTGAGCAGTTCTTC.

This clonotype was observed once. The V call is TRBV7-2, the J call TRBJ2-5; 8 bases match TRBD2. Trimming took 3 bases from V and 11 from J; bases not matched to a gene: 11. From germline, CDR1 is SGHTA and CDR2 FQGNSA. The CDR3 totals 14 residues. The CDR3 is CASSFIGRAKEQYF. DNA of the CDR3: TGTGCCAGCAGCTTCATCGGGAGGGCCAAGGAGCAGTACTTC.

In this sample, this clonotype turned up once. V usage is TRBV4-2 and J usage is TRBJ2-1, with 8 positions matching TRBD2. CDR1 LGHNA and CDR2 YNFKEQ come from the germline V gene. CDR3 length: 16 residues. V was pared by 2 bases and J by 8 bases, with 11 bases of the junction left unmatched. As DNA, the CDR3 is TGTGCCAGCAGCCAAAACAGGAAAGCGGGAGTCGATGAGCAGTTCTTC. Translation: CASSQNRKAGVDEQFF.

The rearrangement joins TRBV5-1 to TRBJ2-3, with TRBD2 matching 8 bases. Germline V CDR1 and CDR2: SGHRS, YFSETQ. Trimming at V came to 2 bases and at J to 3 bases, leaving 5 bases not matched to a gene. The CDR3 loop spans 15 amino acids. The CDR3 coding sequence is TGCGCCAGCAGCTTTGCGGGGGGACGGACAGATACGCAGTATTTT. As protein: CASSFAGGRTDTQYF.

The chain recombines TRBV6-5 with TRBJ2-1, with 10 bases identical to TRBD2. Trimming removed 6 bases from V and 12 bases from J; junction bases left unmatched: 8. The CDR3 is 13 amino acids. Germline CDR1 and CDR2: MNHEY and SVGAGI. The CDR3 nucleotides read TGTGCCAGCAGGCCGGGACTAGCGACTGGGCAGTTCTTC. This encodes CASRPGLATGQFF.

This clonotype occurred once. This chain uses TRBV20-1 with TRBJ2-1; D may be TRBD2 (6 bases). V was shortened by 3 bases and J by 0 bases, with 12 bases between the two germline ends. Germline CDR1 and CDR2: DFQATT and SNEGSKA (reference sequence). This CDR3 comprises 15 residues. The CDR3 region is CSARRDGSSYNEQFF. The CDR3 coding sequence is TGCAGTGCTAGGCGGGACGGAAGCTCCTACAATGAGCAGTTCTTC.

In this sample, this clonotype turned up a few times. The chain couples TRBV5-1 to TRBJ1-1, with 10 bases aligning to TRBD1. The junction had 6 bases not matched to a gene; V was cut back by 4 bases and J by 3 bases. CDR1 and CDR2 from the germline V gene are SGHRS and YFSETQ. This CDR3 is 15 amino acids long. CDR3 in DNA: TGCGCCAGCAGCGTGACAGGGGGCTCACACACTGAAGCTTTCTTT. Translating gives CASSVTGGSHTEAFF. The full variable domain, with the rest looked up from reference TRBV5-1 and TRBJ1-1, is KAGVTQTPRYLIKTRGQQVTLSCSPISGHRSVSWYQQTPGQGLQFLFEYFSETQRNKGNFPGRFSGRQFSNSRSEMNVSTLELGDSALYLCASSVTGGSHTEAFFGQGTRLTVV.

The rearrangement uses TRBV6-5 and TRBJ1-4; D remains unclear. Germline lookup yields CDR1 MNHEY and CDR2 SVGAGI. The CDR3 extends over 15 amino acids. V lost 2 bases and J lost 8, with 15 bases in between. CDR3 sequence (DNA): TGTGCCAGCAGTTACCACCGGCCCCAAGGGGAAAAACTGTTTTTT. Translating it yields CASSYHRPQGEKLFF.

The CDR3 sequence: CASSLAGAPGANVLTF. In DNA form, the CDR3 reads TGTGCCAGCAGCTTAGCCGGGGCACCTGGGGCCAACGTCCTGACTTTC. This chain uses TRBV7-6 with TRBJ2-6; D is perhaps TRBD1 or TRBD2 (5 bases each). The CDR3 spans 16 residues. The germline V gene encodes CDR1 SGHVS and CDR2 FNYEAQ. V was clipped by 0 bases and J by 2 bases, with 8 bases between them.

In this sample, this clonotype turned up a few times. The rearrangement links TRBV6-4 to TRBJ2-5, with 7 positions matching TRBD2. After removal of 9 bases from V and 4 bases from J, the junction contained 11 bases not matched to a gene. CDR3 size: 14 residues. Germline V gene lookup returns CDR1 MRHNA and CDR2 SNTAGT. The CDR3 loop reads CARERETPRETQYF. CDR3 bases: TGTGCCAGAGAGCGGGAAACCCCCAGAGAGACCCAGTACTTC.

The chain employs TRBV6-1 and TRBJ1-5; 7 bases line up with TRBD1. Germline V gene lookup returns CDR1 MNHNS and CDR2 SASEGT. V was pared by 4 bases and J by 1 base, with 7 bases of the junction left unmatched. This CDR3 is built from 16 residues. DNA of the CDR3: TGTGCCAGCAGTGGTCCGGGACAGAAAAGCAATCAGCCCCAGCATTTT. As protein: CASSGPGQKSNQPQHF.

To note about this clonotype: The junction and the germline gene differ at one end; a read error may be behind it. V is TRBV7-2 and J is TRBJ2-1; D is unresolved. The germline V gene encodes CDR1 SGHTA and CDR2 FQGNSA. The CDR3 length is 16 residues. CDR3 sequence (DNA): TGTGCCAGCAGTCAAGACTCCTCCTTTGCCTACAATGAACAGTTCTTC. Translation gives CASSQDSSFAYNEQFF.

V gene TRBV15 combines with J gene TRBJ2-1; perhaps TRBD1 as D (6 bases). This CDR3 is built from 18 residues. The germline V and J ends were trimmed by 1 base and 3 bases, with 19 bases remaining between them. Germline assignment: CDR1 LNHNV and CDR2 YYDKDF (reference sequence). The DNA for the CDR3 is TGTGCCACCAGCAGAGCCTATATAGGGGGAGAGAACTACAATGAGCAGTTCTTC. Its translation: CATSRAYIGGENYNEQFF. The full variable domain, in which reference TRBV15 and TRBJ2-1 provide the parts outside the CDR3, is DAMVIQNPRYQVTQFGKPVTLSCSQTLNHNVMYWYQQKSSQAPKLLFHYYDKDFNNEADTPDNFQSRRPNTSFCFLDIRSPGLGDTAMYLCATSRAYIGGENYNEQFFGPGTRLTVL.

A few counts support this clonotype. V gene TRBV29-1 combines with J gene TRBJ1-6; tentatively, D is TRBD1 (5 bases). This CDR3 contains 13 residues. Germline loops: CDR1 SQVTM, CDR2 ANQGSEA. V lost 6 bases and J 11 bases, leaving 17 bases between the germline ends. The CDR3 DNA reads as TGCAGCGTGAGGGGCGCCCGTGGAACACCCCTCCACTTT. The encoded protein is CSVRGARGTPLHF. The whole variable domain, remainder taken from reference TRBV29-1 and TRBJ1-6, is SAVISQKPSRDICQRGTSLTIQCQVDSQVTMMFWYRQQPGQSLTLIATANQGSEATYESGFVIDKFPISRPNLTFSTLTVSNMSPEDSSIYLCSVRGARGTPLHFGNGTRLTVT.

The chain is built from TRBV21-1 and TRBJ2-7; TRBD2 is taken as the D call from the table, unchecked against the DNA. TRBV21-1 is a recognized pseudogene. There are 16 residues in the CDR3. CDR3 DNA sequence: TGTGCCAGCAGCATAAGACGAGCGGGAGAGATGAGGGAGCAGTACTTC. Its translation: CASSIRRAGEMREQYF.

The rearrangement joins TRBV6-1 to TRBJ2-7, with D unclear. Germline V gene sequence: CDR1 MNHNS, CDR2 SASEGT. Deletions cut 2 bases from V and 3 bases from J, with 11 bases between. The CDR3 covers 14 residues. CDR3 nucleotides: TGTGCCAGCAGTGAATTTCGCCATAACTACGAGCAGTACTTC. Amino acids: CASSEFRHNYEQYF.

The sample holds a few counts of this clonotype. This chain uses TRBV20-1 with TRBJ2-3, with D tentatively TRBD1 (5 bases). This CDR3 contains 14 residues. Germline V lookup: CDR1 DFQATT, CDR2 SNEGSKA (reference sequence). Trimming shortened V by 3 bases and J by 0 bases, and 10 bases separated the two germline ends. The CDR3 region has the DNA TGCAGTGCTAGGACAGATACTAGCACAGATACGCAGTATTTT. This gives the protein CSARTDTSTDTQYF.

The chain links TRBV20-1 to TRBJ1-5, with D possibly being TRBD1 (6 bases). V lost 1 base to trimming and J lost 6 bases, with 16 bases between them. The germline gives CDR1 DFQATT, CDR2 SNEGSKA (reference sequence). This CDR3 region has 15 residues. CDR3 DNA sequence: TGCAGTGCTAGAGCTCCAACAGGGAGCGGTCAGCCCCAGCATTTT. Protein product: CSARAPTGSGQPQHF.

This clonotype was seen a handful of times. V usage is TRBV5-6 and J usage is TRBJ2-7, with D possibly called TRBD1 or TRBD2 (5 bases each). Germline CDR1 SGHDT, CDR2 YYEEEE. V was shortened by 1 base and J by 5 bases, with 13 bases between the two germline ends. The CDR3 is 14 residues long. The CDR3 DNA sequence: TGTGCCAGCAGCTTGTATGGGGGATTCGACGAGCAGTACTTC. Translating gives CASSLYGGFDEQYF.

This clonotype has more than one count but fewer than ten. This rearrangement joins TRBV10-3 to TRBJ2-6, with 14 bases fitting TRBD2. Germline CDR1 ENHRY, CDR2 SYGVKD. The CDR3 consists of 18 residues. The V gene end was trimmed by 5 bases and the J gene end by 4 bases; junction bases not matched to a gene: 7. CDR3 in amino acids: CAISKGLAGAAGANVLTF. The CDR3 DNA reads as TGTGCCATCAGTAAGGGACTAGCGGGAGCAGCCGGGGCCAACGTCCTGACTTTC.

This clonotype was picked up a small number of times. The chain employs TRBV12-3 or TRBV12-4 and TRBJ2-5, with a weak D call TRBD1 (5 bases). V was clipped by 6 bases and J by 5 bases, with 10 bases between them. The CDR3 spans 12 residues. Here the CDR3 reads CASSQGLETQYF. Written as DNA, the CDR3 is TGTGCCAGCAGCCAGGGTTTGGAGACCCAGTACTTC.

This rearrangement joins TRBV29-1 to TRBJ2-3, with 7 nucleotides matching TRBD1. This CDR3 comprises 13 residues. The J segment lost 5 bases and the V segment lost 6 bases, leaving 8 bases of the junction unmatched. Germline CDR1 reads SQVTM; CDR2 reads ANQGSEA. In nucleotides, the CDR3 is TGCAGCGTATACAGGGGAGAGGGAGATACGCAGTATTTT. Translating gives CSVYRGEGDTQYF.

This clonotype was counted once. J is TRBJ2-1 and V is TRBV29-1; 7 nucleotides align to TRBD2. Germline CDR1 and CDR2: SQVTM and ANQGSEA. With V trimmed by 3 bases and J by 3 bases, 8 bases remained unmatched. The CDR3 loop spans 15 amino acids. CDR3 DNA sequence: TGCAGCGTTGATAGCACTAGCGCAAACTACAATGAGCAGTTCTTC. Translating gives CSVDSTSANYNEQFF.

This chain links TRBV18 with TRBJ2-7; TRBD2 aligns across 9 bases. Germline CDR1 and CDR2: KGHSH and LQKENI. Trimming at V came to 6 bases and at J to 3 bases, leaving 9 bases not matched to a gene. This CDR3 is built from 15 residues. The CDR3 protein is CASSPASGVFYEQYF. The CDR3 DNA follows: TGTGCCAGCTCTCCCGCTAGCGGGGTATTCTACGAGCAGTACTTC.

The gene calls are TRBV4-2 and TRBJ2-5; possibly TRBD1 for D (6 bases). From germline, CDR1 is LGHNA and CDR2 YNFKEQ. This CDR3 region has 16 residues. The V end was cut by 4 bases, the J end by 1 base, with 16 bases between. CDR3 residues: CASSPYLGQRQETQYF. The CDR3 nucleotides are TGTGCCAGCAGCCCTTACTTAGGACAGCGCCAAGAGACCCAGTACTTC.

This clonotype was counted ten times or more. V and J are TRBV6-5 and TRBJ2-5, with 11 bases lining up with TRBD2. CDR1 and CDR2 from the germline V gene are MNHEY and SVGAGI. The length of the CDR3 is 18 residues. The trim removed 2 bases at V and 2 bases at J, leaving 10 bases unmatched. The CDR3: CASSYSFSLAGGQETQYF. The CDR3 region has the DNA TGTGCCAGCAGTTACAGCTTTTCCCTAGCGGGGGGACAAGAGACCCAGTACTTC.

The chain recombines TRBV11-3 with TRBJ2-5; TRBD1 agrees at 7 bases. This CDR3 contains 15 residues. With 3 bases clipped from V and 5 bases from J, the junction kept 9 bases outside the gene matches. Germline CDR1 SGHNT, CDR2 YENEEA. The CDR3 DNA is TGTGCCAGCAGCTTTGAGGGGGCCCTGGCGGAGACCCAGTACTTC. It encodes CASSFEGALAETQYF. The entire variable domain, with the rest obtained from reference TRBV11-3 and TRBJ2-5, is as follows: EAGVVQSPRYKIIEKKQPVAFWCNPISGHNTLYWYLQNLGQGPELLIRYENEEAVDDSQLPKDRFSAERLKGVDSTLKIQPAELGDSAVYLCASSFEGALAETQYFGPGTRLLVL.

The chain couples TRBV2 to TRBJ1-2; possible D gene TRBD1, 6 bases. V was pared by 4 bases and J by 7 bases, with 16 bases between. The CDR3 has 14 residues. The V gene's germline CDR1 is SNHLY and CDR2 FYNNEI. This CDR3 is CASSGRGANIGYTF. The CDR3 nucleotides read TGTGCCAGCAGTGGACGGGGGGCTAATATTGGCTACACCTTC.